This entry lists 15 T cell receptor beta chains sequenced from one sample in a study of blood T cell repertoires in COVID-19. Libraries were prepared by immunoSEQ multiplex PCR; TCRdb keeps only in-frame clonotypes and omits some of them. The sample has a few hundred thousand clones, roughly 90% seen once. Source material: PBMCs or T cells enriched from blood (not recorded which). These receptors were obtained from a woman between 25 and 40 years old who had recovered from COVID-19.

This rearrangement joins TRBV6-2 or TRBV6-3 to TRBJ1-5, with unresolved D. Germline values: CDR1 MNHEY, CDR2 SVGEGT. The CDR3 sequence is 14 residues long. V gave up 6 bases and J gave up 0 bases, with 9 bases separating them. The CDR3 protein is CASSEGRSNQPQHF. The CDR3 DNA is TGTGCCAGCAGCGAGGGTCGTAGCAATCAGCCCCAGCATTTT.

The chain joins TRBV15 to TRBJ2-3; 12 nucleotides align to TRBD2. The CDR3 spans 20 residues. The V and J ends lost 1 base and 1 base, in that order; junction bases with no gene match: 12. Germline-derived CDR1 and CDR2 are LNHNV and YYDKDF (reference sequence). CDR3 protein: CATSRARGASSGGGTDTQYF. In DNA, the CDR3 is TGTGCCACCAGCAGAGCTCGGGGAGCTTCTAGCGGGGGGGGCACAGATACGCAGTATTTT. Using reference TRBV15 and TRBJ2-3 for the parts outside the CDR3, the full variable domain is DAMVIQNPRYQVTQFGKPVTLSCSQTLNHNVMYWYQQKSSQAPKLLFHYYDKDFNNEADTPDNFQSRRPNTSFCFLDIRSPGLGDTAMYLCATSRARGASSGGGTDTQYFGPGTRLTVL.

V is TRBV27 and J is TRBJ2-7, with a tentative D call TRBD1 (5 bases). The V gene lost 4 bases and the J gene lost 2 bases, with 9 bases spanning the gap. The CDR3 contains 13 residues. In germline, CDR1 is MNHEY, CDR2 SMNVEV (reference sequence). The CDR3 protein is CASSSTVPYEQYF. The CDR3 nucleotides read TGTGCCAGCAGTTCGACAGTCCCCTACGAGCAGTACTTC.

The DNA of the CDR3 is TGCGCCAGCATCGCTGGACAGGCTTTCGAGGCTTTCTTT. It codes for CASIAGQAFEAFF. J is TRBJ1-1 and V is TRBV10-1, with 7 positions matching TRBD1. V was pared by 7 bases and J by 11 bases, with 13 bases of the junction left unmatched. The CDR3 runs 13 residues. Germline assignment: CDR1 WNHNN and CDR2 SYGVQD (reference sequence).

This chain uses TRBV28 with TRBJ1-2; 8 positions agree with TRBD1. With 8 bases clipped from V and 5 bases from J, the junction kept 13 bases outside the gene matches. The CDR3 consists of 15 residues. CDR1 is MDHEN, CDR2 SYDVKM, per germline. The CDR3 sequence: CASHKADRVFYGYTF. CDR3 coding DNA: TGTGCCAGCCATAAAGCGGACAGGGTATTTTATGGCTACACCTTC.

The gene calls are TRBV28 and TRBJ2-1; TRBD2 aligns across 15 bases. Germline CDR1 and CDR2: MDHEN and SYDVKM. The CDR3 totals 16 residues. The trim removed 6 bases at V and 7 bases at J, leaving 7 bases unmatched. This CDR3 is CASSSGLAGGHNEQFF. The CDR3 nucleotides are TGTGCCAGCAGCTCCGGACTAGCGGGGGGGCATAATGAGCAGTTCTTC.

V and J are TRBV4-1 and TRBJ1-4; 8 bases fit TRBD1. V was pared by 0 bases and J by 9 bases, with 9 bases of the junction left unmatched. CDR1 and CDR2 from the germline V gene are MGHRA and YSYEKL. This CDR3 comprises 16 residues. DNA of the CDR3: TGCGCCAGCAGCCAAGAGAGGGACAGGCCGGGTCAAAAACTGTTTTTT. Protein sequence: CASSQERDRPGQKLFF.

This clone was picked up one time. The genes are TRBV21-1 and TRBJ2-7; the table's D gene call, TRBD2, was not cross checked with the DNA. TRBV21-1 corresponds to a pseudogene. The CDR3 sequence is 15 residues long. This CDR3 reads CASSPGRGMTYEQYF. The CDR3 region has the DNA TGTGCCAGCAGCCCGGGGCGGGGGATGACCTACGAGCAGTACTTC.

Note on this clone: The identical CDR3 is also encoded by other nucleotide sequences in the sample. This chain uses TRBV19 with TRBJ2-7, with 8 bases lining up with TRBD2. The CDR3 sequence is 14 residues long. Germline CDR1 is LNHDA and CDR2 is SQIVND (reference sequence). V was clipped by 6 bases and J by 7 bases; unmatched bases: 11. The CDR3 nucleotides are TGTGCCAGTAGCTCTATCGGGGGGGCTGGAGAGCAGTACTTC. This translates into CASSSIGGAGEQYF.

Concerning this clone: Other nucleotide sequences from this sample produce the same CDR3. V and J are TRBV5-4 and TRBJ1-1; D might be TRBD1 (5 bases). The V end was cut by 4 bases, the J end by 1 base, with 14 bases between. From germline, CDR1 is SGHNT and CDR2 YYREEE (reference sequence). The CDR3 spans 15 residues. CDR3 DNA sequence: TGTGCCAGCAGCCTGGGTGGGAGGGGGAACACTGAAGCTTTCTTT. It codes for CASSLGGRGNTEAFF.

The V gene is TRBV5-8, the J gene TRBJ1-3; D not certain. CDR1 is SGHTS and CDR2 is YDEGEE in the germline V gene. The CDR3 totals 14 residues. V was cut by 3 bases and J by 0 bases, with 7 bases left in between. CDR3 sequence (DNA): TGTGCCAGCAGCTGGGCTTCCTCTGGAAACACCATATATTTT. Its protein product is CASSWASSGNTIYF.

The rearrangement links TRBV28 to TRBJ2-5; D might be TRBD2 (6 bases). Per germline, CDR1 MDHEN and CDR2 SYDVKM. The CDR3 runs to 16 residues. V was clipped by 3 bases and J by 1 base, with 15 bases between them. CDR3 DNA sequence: TGTGCCAGCAGTTTGGGGAGGACCGCCGGCCAAGAGACCCAGTACTTC. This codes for CASSLGRTAGQETQYF.

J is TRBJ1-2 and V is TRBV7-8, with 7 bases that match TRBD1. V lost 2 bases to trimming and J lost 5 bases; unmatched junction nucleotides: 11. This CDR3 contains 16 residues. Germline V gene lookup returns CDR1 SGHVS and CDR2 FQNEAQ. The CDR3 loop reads CASSLSGETGYYGYTF. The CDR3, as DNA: TGTGCCAGCAGCTTATCGGGCGAGACAGGGTATTATGGCTACACCTTC.

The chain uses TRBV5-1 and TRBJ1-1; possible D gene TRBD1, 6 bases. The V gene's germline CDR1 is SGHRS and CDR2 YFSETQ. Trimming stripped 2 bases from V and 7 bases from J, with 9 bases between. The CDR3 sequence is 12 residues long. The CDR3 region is CASSFTGSEAFF. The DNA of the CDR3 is TGCGCCAGCAGCTTTACAGGGAGTGAAGCTTTCTTT.

This CDR3 reads CASSFNRAGELFF. The CDR3 region has the DNA TGTGCCAGCAGTTTCAACAGGGCCGGGGAGCTGTTTTTT. The rearrangement uses TRBV27 and TRBJ2-2; maybe TRBD1 (6 bases). The CDR3 is 13 amino acids. With 3 bases removed from V and 6 bases from J, the gap between germline ends came to 8 bases. Germline CDR1 reads MNHEY; CDR2 reads SMNVEV (reference sequence).